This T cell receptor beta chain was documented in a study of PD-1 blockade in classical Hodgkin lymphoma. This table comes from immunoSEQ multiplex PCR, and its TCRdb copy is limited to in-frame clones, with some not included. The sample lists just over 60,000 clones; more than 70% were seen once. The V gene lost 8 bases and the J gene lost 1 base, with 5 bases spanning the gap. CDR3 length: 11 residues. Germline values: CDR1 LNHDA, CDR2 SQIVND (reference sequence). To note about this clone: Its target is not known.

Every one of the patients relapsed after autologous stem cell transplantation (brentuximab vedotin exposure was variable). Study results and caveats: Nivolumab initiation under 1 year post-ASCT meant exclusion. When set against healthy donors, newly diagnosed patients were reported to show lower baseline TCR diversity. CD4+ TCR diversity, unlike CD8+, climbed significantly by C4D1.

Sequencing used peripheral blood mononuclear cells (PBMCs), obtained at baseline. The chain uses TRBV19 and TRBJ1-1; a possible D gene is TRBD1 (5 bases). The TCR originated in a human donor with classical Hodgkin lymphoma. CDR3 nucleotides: TGTGCCAGTGACAGGAACACTGAAGCTTTCTTT. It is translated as CASDRNTEAFF.